A selection of T cell receptor beta chains follows, all from one sample in a study of blood T cell repertoires in COVID-19. The repertoire was sequenced with immunoSEQ multiplex PCR; TCRdb's copy has only in-frame clones and lacks some. The sample has about 40,000 clones, 75% to 90% seen once. Sequencing input: peripheral blood. The receptors here all came from a middle-aged man with active or convalescent COVID-19. Both conserved end residues are part of each CDR3. A D gene is named only where the DNA matches it firmly. Not all rows give a size; the values are once, few, many and, for expanded clones, a class.

>18|TRBV18|few|TRBD1|TRBJ1-6
CASSPGAGTGGAYSPLHF
TGTGCCAGCTCACCGGGCGCTGGGACAGGGGGCGCATATTCACCCCTCCACTTT
>19|TRBV23-1|NA|TRBD1|TRBJ2-3
CASSQSTGTGGEGTDTQYF
TGCGCCAGCAGTCAATCAACCGGGACAGGGGGTGAGGGCACAGATACGCAGTATTTT
>17|TRBV5-4|NA|NA|TRBJ1-2
CASSLARRGGSNYGYTF
TGTGCCAGCAGCTTGGCCAGGCGAGGGGGATCTAACTATGGCTACACCTTC
>15|TRBV30|NA|NA|TRBJ2-3
CAWTRDSSSTDTQYF
TGTGCCTGGACCCGGGACTCGTCTAGCACAGATACGCAGTATTTT
>15|TRBV6-6|NA|NA|TRBJ2-3
CASSYSDSGTDTQYF
TGTGCCAGCAGTTACTCTGACTCCGGGACAGATACGCAGTATTTT
>13|TRBV5-4|NA|TRBD1|TRBJ2-5
CASSGTEQETQYF
TGTGCCAGCAGCGGGACAGAGCAAGAGACCCAGTACTTC
>14|TRBV30|NA|NA|TRBJ1-2
CAWSVRKGAYGYTF
TGTGCCTGGAGTGTACGGAAGGGAGCCTATGGCTACACCTTC
>15|TRBV4-2|NA|TRBD1|TRBJ2-3
CASSVPGQGTDTQYF
TGTGCCAGCAGCGTACCGGGACAGGGCACAGATACGCAGTATTTT
>14|TRBV10-3|NA|NA|TRBJ2-7
CAISGPSAGYEQYF
TGTGCCATCAGTGGTCCTAGCGCAGGCTACGAGCAGTACTTC
>15|TRBV2|NA|NA|TRBJ1-2
CASSQRRAGNYGYTF
TGTGCCAGCAGCCAAAGGCGGGCAGGCAACTATGGCTACACCTTC
>15|TRBV7-6|NA|NA|TRBJ1-4
CASSLSGPVNEKLFF
TGTGCCAGCAGCCTTTCAGGGCCGGTTAATGAAAAACTGTTTTTT
>16|TRBV24-1|NA|NA|TRBJ2-2
CATSASTAPNTGELFF
TGTGCCACCAGTGCCTCAACAGCACCGAACACCGGGGAGCTGTTTTTT
>14|TRBV3-1/TRBV3-2|NA|NA|TRBJ2-7
CASSQEQGQVEQYF
TGTGCCAGCAGCCAAGAGCAGGGGCAGGTCGAGCAGTACTTC
>14|TRBV10-3|NA|NA|TRBJ2-2
CAISFDRSTGELFF
TGTGCCATCAGTTTTGACAGGTCCACCGGGGAGCTGTTTTTT
>15|TRBV2|NA|NA|TRBJ2-3
CASSAHFSSTDTQYF
TGTGCCAGCAGCGCCCACTTTTCTAGCACAGATACGCAGTATTTT
>11|TRBV12-3/TRBV12-4|NA|NA|TRBJ2-7
CASLGGYEQYF
TGTGCCAGCTTGGGGGGCTACGAGCAGTACTTC
>12|TRBV7-9|few|NA|TRBJ1-5
CASSLGSQPQHF
TGTGCCAGCAGCCTCGGTAGTCAGCCCCAGCATTTT
>12|TRBV7-8|NA|NA|TRBJ2-7
CASSPTDYEQYF
TGTGCCAGCAGCCCGACAGACTACGAGCAGTACTTC
>16|TRBV6-6|NA|TRBD2|TRBJ2-3
CASSGKSGGAGDTQYF
TGTGCCAGCAGTGGGAAGAGCGGGGGGGCAGGAGATACGCAGTATTTT
>15|TRBV10-3|NA|TRBD1|TRBJ1-6
CAISEETGDGSPLHF
TGTGCCATCAGTGAGGAAACAGGGGATGGGTCACCCCTCCACTTT
>19|TRBV18|few|TRBD1|TRBJ1-5
CASSPLPPGQTTSNQPQHF
TGTGCCAGCTCACCACTTCCGCCGGGACAGACCACGAGCAATCAGCCCCAGCATTTT
>13|TRBV7-9|NA|NA|TRBJ1-4
CASSLNQGEKLFF
TGTGCCAGCAGCTTAAATCAGGGGGAAAAACTGTTTTTT
>15|TRBV27|NA|TRBD1|TRBJ1-2
CASSLRGQGIYGYTF
TGTGCCAGCAGTTTACGCGGACAGGGAATCTATGGCTACACCTTC
>15|TRBV7-6|NA|NA|TRBJ1-1
CASSLGASRGTEAFF
TGTGCCAGCAGCTTAGGGGCGAGTAGGGGCACTGAAGCTTTCTTT
>11|TRBV28|NA|NA|TRBJ1-2
CASGGFNGYTF
TGTGCCAGCGGAGGTTTCAATGGCTACACCTTC
>15|TRBV9|once|NA|TRBJ2-3
CASSVQGAEADTQYF
TGTGCCAGCAGCGTACAGGGCGCAGAGGCAGATACGCAGTATTTT
>13|TRBV19|NA|NA|TRBJ1-1
CASSMIRGAEAFF
TGTGCCAGTAGTATGATACGGGGGGCTGAAGCTTTCTTT
>13|TRBV5-1|once|NA|TRBJ2-5
CASRYQGSETQYF
TGCGCCAGCAGATACCAGGGTTCGGAGACCCAGTACTTC
>11|TRBV20-1|NA|NA|TRBJ2-7
CSALGGYEQYF
TGCAGTGCTCTTGGGGGGTACGAGCAGTACTTC
>14|TRBV3-1/TRBV3-2|NA|NA|TRBJ2-5
CASSPGGRVETQYF
TGTGCCAGCAGCCCCGGGGGGCGGGTGGAGACCCAGTACTTC
>15|TRBV15|NA|NA|TRBJ2-1
CATSTRDNVYNEQFF
TGTGCCACCAGCACAAGGGACAATGTTTACAATGAGCAGTTCTTC
>16|TRBV11-3|NA|NA|TRBJ2-1
CASSPWWGAPANEQFF
TGTGCCAGCAGCCCCTGGTGGGGAGCGCCGGCCAATGAGCAGTTCTTC